This passage covers 32 T cell receptor beta chains from one sample sequenced in a study of Graves' ophthalmopathy and Graves' hyperthyroidism. CDR3 regions of TCR beta were amplified from RNA transcripts. Second-round multiplex PCR followed a first-round RT-PCR using HTBI primers. Using its own MiXCR run on the multiplex PCR reads, TCRdb lists one record per CDR3 protein. The data show over a million distinct CDR3 sequences, with about 35% seen just once and approximately 10% held by the top ten. The source material was peripheral blood or thyroid tissue (not recorded which). These receptors all come from an adult man with Graves' hyperthyroidism.

J is TRBJ2-5 and V is TRBV10-3, with 10 bases that match TRBD1. The V gene's germline CDR1 is ENHRY and CDR2 SYGVKD. The V gene end was trimmed by 4 bases and the J gene end by 9 bases; junction bases not matched to a gene: 11. The length of the CDR3 is 15 residues. This chain's CDR3 is CAISGGTGAGVAQYF. The CDR3 DNA reads TGTGCCATCAGTGGGGGGACAGGGGCCGGGGTTGCCCAGTACTTC.

There are many counts of this clonotype. The chain has TRBV12-3 or TRBV12-4 and TRBJ1-2; tentative D call: TRBD1 (5 bases). The CDR3 is made up of 14 amino acids. V shed 6 bases and J shed 7 bases, with 18 bases lying between them. CDR3 nucleotide sequence: TGTGCCAGCAGGTCCCCGGGGACGTGGCCTGGCTACACCTTC. Its protein product is CASRSPGTWPGYTF.

There are many counts of this clonotype. The gene calls are TRBV13 and TRBJ1-2; possibly TRBD1 for D (5 bases). This CDR3 is 16 amino acids long. Looked up from germline, CDR1 is PRHDT and CDR2 is FYEKMQ (reference sequence). Trimming left V 6 bases short and J 0 bases short, with 17 bases between. CDR3 nucleotide sequence: TGTGCCAGCAGGATCCACAGGCTCCGGACTAACTATGGCTACACCTTC. This translates into CASRIHRLRTNYGYTF.

This clonotype occurred a few times. A single base separates this from a much larger clone, so it may be a read error. The chain employs TRBV29-1 and TRBJ2-7; perhaps TRBD2 as D (5 bases). Germline values: CDR1 SQVTM, CDR2 ANQGSEA. V was cut by 1 base and J by 6 bases, with 10 bases left in between. This CDR3 contains 12 residues. CDR3 coding DNA: TGCAGCGTTGAAGTTGAGGGCTGCGAGCAGTACTTC. Protein sequence: CSVEVEGCEQYF.

The rearrangement uses TRBV29-1 and TRBJ2-7; TRBD1 matches at 9 bases. The CDR3 extends over 15 amino acids. Germline trimming cut 4 bases from V and 3 bases from J; bases unmatched to any gene: 10. Germline V gene sequence: CDR1 SQVTM, CDR2 ANQGSEA. The CDR3 bases are TGCAGCGTTGGGCAGGGACAGGGTCCTTACTACGAGCAGTACTTC. Translating it yields CSVGQGQGPYYEQYF.

As for this clonotype: It is likely a read error, because the conserved phenylalanine at the end of the CDR3 is missing. The limits of the CDR3 on the DNA are not certain, so only TCRdb's listed CDR3 is given. This chain links TRBV9 with TRBJ2-6; the tabulated D call, TRBD1, remains unverified against the DNA. CDR1 is SGDLS, CDR2 YYNGEE, per germline. The CDR3 adds up to 11 amino acids, both ends counted. The CDR3: CASSVVQGMNT.

This clonotype has a count of ten or more. The genes are TRBV20-1 and TRBJ1-2; TRBD1 aligns across 8 bases. V lost 5 bases to trimming and J lost 1 base; unmatched junction nucleotides: 9. The CDR3 has 15 amino acids. Germline lookup yields CDR1 DFQATT and CDR2 SNEGSKA (reference sequence). The CDR3, as DNA: TGCAGTGCTCCACCCTATGGACAGGGTAACTATGGCTACACCTTC. Translation gives CSAPPYGQGNYGYTF.

This clonotype appeared many times. The chain has TRBV7-9 and TRBJ1-3, with D maybe TRBD1 (6 bases). CDR3 length: 14 residues. Trimming left V 5 bases short and J 4 bases short, with 12 bases between. Germline CDR1 is SEHNR and CDR2 is FQNEAQ (reference sequence). This chain's CDR3 is CASSPPQGGNTIYF. For the CDR3, the DNA is TGTGCCAGCAGCCCACCACAGGGAGGAAACACCATATATTTT.

This chain uses TRBV20-1 with TRBJ1-5, with 8 positions matching TRBD1. In germline, CDR1 is DFQATT, CDR2 SNEGSKA (reference sequence). V was clipped by 0 bases and J by 1 base; unmatched bases: 8. The CDR3 is 17 amino acids. The CDR3 nucleotides are TGCAGTGCTAGAGATGAGGGCAGGGGGCGAAGCAATCAGCCCCAGCATTTT. It yields the protein CSARDEGRGRSNQPQHF.

This clonotype was found many times. This sequence joins TRBV6-5 and TRBJ1-2; D remains ambiguous. With 0 bases removed from V and 6 bases from J, the gap between germline ends came to 8 bases. CDR3 size: 13 residues. Germline V gene data show CDR1 as MNHEY and CDR2 as SVGAGI. CDR3 in DNA: TGTGCCAGCAGTTACTCTGGGGATCATGGCTACACCTTC. Protein product: CASSYSGDHGYTF.

This clonotype was seen at least ten times. The chain is built from TRBV7-2 and TRBJ1-2; D is uncertain. Germline V gives CDR1 SGHTA, CDR2 FQGNSA. CDR3 length: 15 residues. Trimming shortened V by 5 bases and J by 3 bases, and 16 bases separated the two germline ends. The CDR3 DNA follows: TGTGCCAGCAGCGCTGGCCGGGGTTCAGACTATGGCTACACCTTC. Translated, it gives CASSAGRGSDYGYTF.

This clonotype was counted ten times or more. The V and J genes are TRBV25-1 and TRBJ2-7; D is possibly TRBD1 (6 bases). CDR3 size: 12 residues. Deletions cut 10 bases from V and 4 bases from J, with 14 bases between. In germline, CDR1 is MGHDK, CDR2 SYGVNS. This CDR3 reads CATRDTPYEQYF. The DNA of the CDR3 is TGTGCCACCCGGGACACCCCTTACGAGCAGTACTTC.

This chain uses TRBV5-1 with TRBJ1-1; D is perhaps TRBD1 (5 bases). There are 12 residues in the CDR3. Trimming removed 7 bases from V and 5 bases from J, with 12 bases in between. Germline V CDR1 and CDR2: SGHRS, YFSETQ. The CDR3 region is CASGREGTEAFF. The CDR3 DNA sequence: TGCGCCAGCGGCAGAGAGGGGACTGAAGCTTTCTTT.

The V gene is TRBV4-3, the J gene TRBJ1-3; D is ambiguous. Germline CDR1 reads LGHNA; CDR2 reads YSLEER. The V end was cut by 4 bases, the J end by 4 bases, with 14 bases between. This CDR3 comprises 15 residues. As DNA, the CDR3 is TGCGCCAGCAGCCCGTCGCGCTATGGCGGAAACACCATATATTTT. Amino acid sequence: CASSPSRYGGNTIYF.

This clonotype occurred many times. The rearrangement links TRBV29-1 to TRBJ2-5; 11 bases fit TRBD2. Germline values: CDR1 SQVTM, CDR2 ANQGSEA. This CDR3 is built from 17 residues. Trimming removed 3 bases from V and 5 bases from J; junction bases left unmatched: 14. CDR3 sequence reads: CSVEVPIAGGPGETQYF. CDR3 in DNA: TGCAGCGTTGAGGTCCCGATAGCGGGAGGGCCGGGTGAGACCCAGTACTTC. Filled out from reference TRBV29-1 and TRBJ2-5, the complete variable domain reads SAVISQKPSRDICQRGTSLTIQCQVDSQVTMMFWYRQQPGQSLTLIATANQGSEATYESGFVIDKFPISRPNLTFSTLTVSNMSPEDSSIYLCSVEVPIAGGPGETQYFGPGTRLLVL.

This clonotype showed up just a few times. The chain employs TRBV11-2 and TRBJ2-7; D gene uncertain. The CDR3 sequence is 14 residues long. V was clipped by 3 bases and J by 3 bases, with 12 bases between them. Germline loops: CDR1 SGHAT, CDR2 FQNNGV. The CDR3 region has the DNA TGTGCCAGCAGCTTCACACAGAAAAACTACGAGCAGTACTTC. This sequence encodes CASSFTQKNYEQYF.

The chain links TRBV4-3 to TRBJ2-7, with 7 bases fitting TRBD1. The germline V gene has CDR1 LGHNA and CDR2 YSLEER. V shed 0 bases and J 5 bases; nucleotides not matched to a gene: 7. The CDR3 has 15 residues. The CDR3 loop reads CASSQDWGQGDEQYF. The CDR3 coding sequence is TGCGCCAGCAGCCAAGATTGGGGGCAGGGGGACGAGCAGTACTTC.

This clonotype was seen repeatedly, ten times or more. This chain links TRBV7-9 with TRBJ1-3; no clear D gene. V was cut by 4 bases and J by 9 bases, with 7 bases left in between. The germline gives CDR1 SEHNR, CDR2 FQNEAQ (reference sequence). The CDR3 extends over 11 amino acids. CDR3 sequence reads: CASSSLGTIYF. In nucleotides, the CDR3 is TGTGCCAGCAGCTCTTTGGGCACCATATATTTT. Full variable domain (remainder filled in from reference TRBV7-9 and TRBJ1-3): DTGVSQNPRHKITKRGQNVTFRCDPISEHNRLYWYRQTLGQGPEFLTYFQNEAQLEKSRLLSDRFSAERPKGSFSTLEIQRTEQGDSAMYLCASSSLGTIYFGEGSWLTVV.

As to this clonotype: This could be a read error, since a much larger clone is one nucleotide away. V and J are TRBV4-1 and TRBJ1-1; no clear D gene. V was pared by 1 base and J by 12 bases, with 12 bases between. Germline V gene sequence: CDR1 MGHRA, CDR2 YSYEKL. The CDR3 covers 12 residues. The CDR3 protein is CASSQVGNEPFF. Here the CDR3 DNA reads TGCGCCAGCAGCCAAGTCGGAAACGAACCTTTCTTT.

This clonotype has only a few counts. The V and J genes are TRBV5-1 and TRBJ2-7, with unresolved D. V lost 0 bases and J lost 7, with 8 bases in between. The CDR3 spans 12 residues. Looked up from germline, CDR1 is SGHRS and CDR2 is YFSETQ. For the CDR3, the DNA is TGCGCCAGCAGCTTGGCCTCAACTGAGCAGTACTTC. Translating gives CASSLASTEQYF.

The rearrangement joins TRBV2 to TRBJ1-1; D possibly corresponds to TRBD1 (6 bases). Germline CDR1 SNHLY, CDR2 FYNNEI. V was cut by 4 bases and J by 7 bases, with 10 bases left in between. The CDR3 consists of 12 residues. The CDR3 DNA reads TGTGCCAGCAGTGGGGGGCCCCATGAAGCTTTCTTT. This gives the protein CASSGGPHEAFF.

The chain couples TRBV4-3 to TRBJ1-5; 7 nucleotides align to TRBD1. The V and J ends lost 0 bases and 7 bases, in that order; junction bases with no gene match: 9. Per the germline V gene, CDR1 is LGHNA and CDR2 is YSLEER. This CDR3 comprises 16 residues. CDR3 protein: CASSQDPRQGGQPQHF. The CDR3 coding sequence is TGCGCCAGCAGCCAAGATCCGCGACAGGGAGGGCAGCCCCAGCATTTT.

The CDR3 here is CASSFRGGLTEAFF. The CDR3 bases are TGTGCCAGCAGTTTCCGGGGGGGGCTCACTGAAGCTTTCTTT. The chain carries TRBV6-5 and TRBJ1-1; the D gene is possibly TRBD1 (6 bases). Deletions cut 4 bases from V and 4 bases from J, with 13 bases between. Germline V lookup: CDR1 MNHEY, CDR2 SVGAGI. CDR3 length: 14 residues.

This clonotype occurred many times. This sequence joins TRBV20-1 and TRBJ2-7; TRBD2 is a possible D gene (5 bases). This CDR3 has 13 amino acids. Germline V gives CDR1 DFQATT, CDR2 SNEGSKA (reference sequence). Trimming cost V 5 bases and J 3 bases, with 14 bases left between them. In nucleotides, the CDR3 is TGCAGTGCTCGGCGGGCGGAAAACTACGAGCAGTACTTC. Its protein is CSARRAENYEQYF.

The rearrangement joins TRBV9 to TRBJ1-2, with D possibly TRBD1 on 6 matching bases. Germline CDR1 SGDLS, CDR2 YYNGEE. This CDR3 has 14 amino acids. The ends were cut back, 5 bases at V and 6 bases at J, with 17 bases in the middle. CDR3 sequence (DNA): TGTGCCAGCAGTCCTAACAGGGCTTGGGATGGCTACACCTTC. Its translation: CASSPNRAWDGYTF.

As for this clonotype: The CDR3 does not end in the conserved phenylalanine or tryptophan, so this is likely a read error. V is TRBV4-2 and J is TRBJ1-2, with 7 bases matching TRBD1. Losses at the gene ends were 0 bases for V and 8 bases for J; bases not matched to a gene: 15. CDR1 and CDR2 from the germline V gene are LGHNA and YNFKEQ. CDR3 length: 17 residues. CDR3 in amino acids: CASSQERQGQRFGGYTL. CDR3 sequence (DNA): TGTGCCAGCAGCCAAGAAAGGCAGGGACAGCGATTTGGGGGCTACACCCTC.

This chain uses TRBV4-3 with TRBJ1-4; 7 nucleotides agree with TRBD1. Germline-derived CDR1 and CDR2 are LGHNA and YSLEER. The V and J ends lost 0 bases and 7 bases, in that order; junction bases with no gene match: 8. The CDR3 extends over 16 amino acids. CDR3 coding DNA: TGCGCCAGCAGCCAAGATCGGGCAGGGGGTGGTGAAAAACTGTTTTTT. It encodes CASSQDRAGGGEKLFF.

The V call is TRBV7-9, the J call TRBJ2-7, with D possibly matching TRBD1 (5 bases). The CDR3 covers 14 residues. Per germline, CDR1 SEHNR and CDR2 FQNEAQ (reference sequence). Trimming shortened V by 1 base and J by 4 bases, and 11 bases separated the two germline ends. CDR3 protein: CASSLGTQGYEQYF. DNA for the CDR3: TGTGCCAGCAGCTTAGGCACCCAGGGTTACGAGCAGTACTTC.

The chain recombines TRBV5-4 with TRBJ1-5, with a possible D match to TRBD1 (5 bases). Per the germline V gene, CDR1 is SGHNT and CDR2 is YYREEE (reference sequence). This CDR3 is 14 amino acids long. V gave up 4 bases and J gave up 1 base, with 9 bases separating them. The CDR3 reads CASSHGGSNQPQHF. The DNA for the CDR3 is TGTGCCAGCAGCCACGGGGGAAGCAATCAGCCCCAGCATTTT.

This clonotype was seen ten or more times. The chain carries TRBV20-1 and TRBJ2-5; 8 bases align to TRBD1. CDR1 DFQATT and CDR2 SNEGSKA come from the germline V gene (reference sequence). This CDR3 comprises 14 residues. V lost 7 bases, J lost 4 bases, and 11 bases stayed unmatched. DNA of the CDR3: TGCAGTGTCCCGACGCAGGGGGCACGAGAGACCCAGTACTTC. This encodes CSVPTQGARETQYF.

Concerning this clonotype: The CDR3 end shows no conserved phenylalanine or tryptophan, and so a read error is likely. The DNA is omitted, as the CDR3 cannot be located on it reliably, and the CDR3 follows TCRdb's listing. The chain joins TRBV15 to TRBJ2-6; the table assigns TRBD1, which was not confirmed against the DNA. Germline CDR1 is LNHNV and CDR2 is YYDKDF (reference sequence). The CDR3 is 11 residues long, ends included. Here the CDR3 reads CATSRDQGAST.

This clonotype was counted only a few times. CDR3 residues: CASSLEGTENYGYTF. The CDR3, as DNA: TGTGCCAGCAGCTTGGAGGGGACGGAGAACTATGGCTACACCTTC. The V call is TRBV7-9, the J call TRBJ1-2; TRBD1 is a possible D gene (5 bases). V was shortened by 3 bases and J by 2 bases, with 13 bases between the two germline ends. The CDR3 is 15 residues long. Germline V CDR1 and CDR2: SEHNR, FQNEAQ (reference sequence).